The 15 T cell receptor beta chains given below trace back to one sample, sequenced in a study of shared clonotypes between healthy human individuals. Assay used: immunoSEQ multiplex PCR; TCRdb lists only in-frame clones, some missing. Among hundreds of thousands of clones listed, around 81% were seen once. The sequenced sample was PBMCs. These TCRs come from a middle-aged woman in good health. Some clones in this sample may be carry-over from other donors' samples.

The gene calls are TRBV6-5 and TRBJ1-5, with no clear D. Trimming left V 4 bases short and J 5 bases short, with 9 bases between. From germline, CDR1 is MNHEY and CDR2 SVGAGI. This CDR3 is 13 amino acids long. The CDR3, as DNA: TGTGCCAGCAGTTCCACGACGGATCAGCCCCAGCATTTT. Protein: CASSSTTDQPQHF.

The chain joins TRBV5-1 to TRBJ2-3; D might be TRBD1 (5 bases). CDR3 length: 13 amino acids. CDR1 is SGHRS, CDR2 YFSETQ, per germline. Trimming cost V 8 bases and J 1 base, with 11 bases left between them. The CDR3 DNA reads TGCGCCAGTCGCGAACAGGGCACAGATACGCAGTATTTT. Translated: CASREQGTDTQYF.

The rearrangement uses TRBV6-5 and TRBJ2-7, with 10 bases identical to TRBD1. The CDR3 length is 14 residues. After removal of 9 bases from V and 0 bases from J, the junction contained 5 bases not matched to a gene. The germline CDR1 and CDR2 sequences are MNHEY and SVGAGI. DNA for the CDR3: TGTGCCAGTTCCGGGACAGGGGTCTCCTACGAGCAGTACTTC. Amino acid sequence: CASSGTGVSYEQYF.

The chain is built from TRBV15 and TRBJ2-3, with TRBD2 matching 13 bases. Germline V lookup: CDR1 LNHNV, CDR2 YYDKDF (reference sequence). CDR3 size: 16 residues. J gave up 4 bases and V 4 bases, and 5 bases lay outside the gene matches. This chain's CDR3 is CATSIRTSGSSDTQYF. The CDR3 region has the DNA TGTGCCACCAGCATAAGGACTAGCGGGAGCTCAGATACGCAGTATTTT.

The table lists this clone with a count of one. The chain combines TRBV29-1 with TRBJ2-7; TRBD2 aligns across 10 bases. The CDR3 is 16 residues long. The germline CDR1 and CDR2 sequences are SQVTM and ANQGSEA. J lost 7 bases, V lost 3 bases, and 15 bases had no gene match. This CDR3 reads CSVEGAVAGGLGEQYF. The CDR3 coding sequence is TGCAGCGTTGAGGGGGCTGTAGCGGGAGGCCTTGGGGAGCAGTACTTC.

In this sample, this clone turned up many times. V is TRBV6-5 and J is TRBJ2-7, with D possibly being TRBD2 (5 bases). The CDR3 length is 14 residues. CDR1 MNHEY and CDR2 SVGAGI come from the germline V gene. V was cut by 5 bases and J by 7 bases, with 18 bases left in between. CDR3 nucleotide sequence: TGTGCCAGCAGTCACCGCCGACGGGGTAGGGAGCAGTACTTC. It is translated as CASSHRRRGREQYF.

The chain uses TRBV18 and TRBJ1-1, with D possibly matching TRBD1 (6 bases). The CDR3 totals 15 residues. V lost 8 bases, J lost 1 base, and 17 bases lay in between. Germline V lookup: CDR1 KGHSH, CDR2 LQKENI. CDR3 amino acids: CASLPLGGRNTEAFF. CDR3 nucleotide sequence: TGTGCCAGCCTGCCTCTCGGGGGCAGGAACACTGAAGCTTTCTTT.

This clone was seen only once. V usage is TRBV28 and J usage is TRBJ1-1; D remains unclear. The length of the CDR3 is 15 residues. Germline lookup yields CDR1 MDHEN and CDR2 SYDVKM. V was pared by 6 bases and J by 0 bases, with 14 bases between. This chain's CDR3 is CASRGLPGLNTEAFF. CDR3 DNA: TGTGCCAGCAGAGGACTCCCGGGCTTGAACACTGAAGCTTTCTTT.

The chain joins TRBV18 to TRBJ2-7; TRBD1 might be the D (6 bases). V shed 2 bases and J shed 6 bases, with 20 bases lying between them. This CDR3 comprises 16 residues. CDR1 is KGHSH and CDR2 is LQKENI in the germline V gene. The CDR3 region is CASSPWEMGQAPEQYF. The DNA for the CDR3 is TGTGCCAGCTCACCATGGGAGATGGGACAAGCTCCCGAGCAGTACTTC.

A few counts support this clone. The chain combines TRBV7-9 with TRBJ1-4; 9 bases are a match to TRBD1. This CDR3 is 14 amino acids long. Trimming took 8 bases from V and 3 from J; bases not matched to a gene: 4. Germline values: CDR1 SEHNR, CDR2 FQNEAQ (reference sequence). CDR3 sequence reads: CASYRGPANEKLFF. CDR3 sequence (DNA): TGTGCCAGCTACAGGGGGCCGGCTAATGAAAAACTGTTTTTT.

V is TRBV19 and J is TRBJ1-1, with unresolved D. The germline CDR1 and CDR2 sequences are LNHDA and SQIVND (reference sequence). The CDR3 spans 15 residues. The V and J ends lost 3 bases and 8 bases respectively, with 19 bases between them. CDR3 sequence (DNA): TGTGCCAGTAGTATGGGCATATTTTGGGAGGGAGAAGCTTTCTTT. This gives the protein CASSMGIFWEGEAFF.

V usage is TRBV10-1 and J usage is TRBJ2-1, with 7 nucleotides matching TRBD2. Trimming took 6 bases from V and 9 from J; bases not matched to a gene: 20. The CDR3 extends over 17 amino acids. CDR1 WNHNN and CDR2 SYGVQD come from the germline V gene (reference sequence). The CDR3 sequence is CASSDRSMREGRAEQFF. For the CDR3, the DNA is TGCGCCAGCAGCGACCGATCAATGAGGGAGGGCCGGGCTGAGCAGTTCTTC.

V is TRBV7-3 and J is TRBJ2-1, with TRBD2 identical over 11 bases. Germline V gene data show CDR1 as SGHTA and CDR2 as FQGTGA. Trimming at V came to 5 bases and at J to 4 bases, leaving 1 base not matched to a gene. There are 14 residues in the CDR3. DNA for the CDR3: TGTGCCAGCAGCACTAGCGGGAGATACAATGAGCAGTTCTTC. This codes for CASSTSGRYNEQFF.

The chain joins TRBV7-2 to TRBJ2-7, with D tentatively TRBD1 or TRBD2 (5 bases each). CDR3 size: 15 residues. V was cut by 0 bases and J by 5 bases, with 14 bases left in between. From germline, CDR1 is SGHTA and CDR2 FQGNSA. CDR3 sequence reads: CASSLAGHGIDEQYF. CDR3 nucleotides: TGTGCCAGCAGCTTAGCGGGGCACGGGATCGACGAGCAGTACTTC. Variable domain in full (rest from reference TRBV7-2 and TRBJ2-7): GAGVSQSPSNKVTEKGKDVELRCDPISGHTALYWYRQSLGQGLEFLIYFQGNSAPDKSGLPSDRFSAERTGGSVSTLTIQRTQQEDSAVYLCASSLAGHGIDEQYFGPGTRLTVT.

This clone was found once. The chain carries TRBV2 and TRBJ2-6; D unresolved. Germline CDR1 is SNHLY and CDR2 is FYNNEI. The germline V and J ends were trimmed by 3 bases and 0 bases, with 6 bases remaining between them. The CDR3 spans 15 residues. The CDR3 DNA is TGTGCCAGCAGTGAGGAATTCTCTGGGGCCAACGTCCTGACTTTC. Protein sequence: CASSEEFSGANVLTF. Variable domain in full (rest from reference TRBV2 and TRBJ2-6): EPEVTQTPSHQVTQMGQEVILRCVPISNHLYFYWYRQILGQKVEFLVSFYNNEISEKSEIFDDQFSVERPDGSNFTLKIRSTKLEDSAMYFCASSEEFSGANVLTFGAGSRLTVL.